This T cell receptor beta chain was found in a study of cytomegalovirus exposure and HLA in healthy donors. The CDR3 loop spans 14 amino acids. CDR1 and CDR2 (germline): SGHDT, YYEEEE. Trimming stripped 0 bases from V and 0 bases from J, with 6 bases between. This clone has a handful of counts. The antigen is undetermined. The PCR made use of 60 Vbeta and 13 Jbeta primers. The repertoire was sequenced with immunoSEQ multiplex PCR; TCRdb's copy has only in-frame clones and lacks some. The sample lists approximately 170,000 clones, roughly 81% occurring once. Regarding the study as a whole: Among the most significant clusters, several appeared linked to common viral pathogens in a later analysis. A later analysis showed that HLA-associated TCR beta chains had undergone more clonal expansion than equally common others. In a later analysis, the majority of CMV-associated beta chains seemingly showed HLA restriction. There were about 160 TCR beta chains listed as cytomegalovirus-associated.

The chain couples TRBV5-6 to TRBJ1-1; possibly TRBD1 for D (5 bases). This receptor was obtained from a man aged 25-40 years in good health and CMV-seropositive. What was sequenced was PBMCs. The CDR3 region is CASSLGQMNTEAFF. The CDR3 DNA reads TGTGCCAGCAGCTTGGGACAGATGAACACTGAAGCTTTCTTT.